The 5 T cell receptor beta chains listed next were all sequenced from one sample in a study of tumor and adjacent non-tumor tissue in lung cancer. Three rounds of nested PCR, following a modified ARM-PCR protocol, produced the TCRbeta library. TCRdb recomputed calls from the multiplex PCR reads with MiXCR, one row per CDR3 protein. The sample has almost 75,000 distinct CDR3 sequences, nearly 70% seen once. RNA was extracted from bulk tissue without any cell sorting. The normal lung tissue was taken more than 3 cm from the tumor edge. The specimen sequenced was distant non-tumor lung tissue. The receptors come from a woman between 45 and 60 years old with non-small cell lung cancer.

In its sample, this clonotype was seen many times. The J gene is TRBJ2-1, the V gene TRBV29-1; weak D call: TRBD2 (6 bases). Germline V gene data show CDR1 as SQVTM and CDR2 as ANQGSEA. The CDR3 contains 14 residues. V lost 5 bases to trimming and J lost 0 bases, with 11 bases between them. The DNA for the CDR3 is TGCAGCGTTCAGGGAGGTCGCTCCTACAATGAGCAGTTCTTC. Its translation is CSVQGGRSYNEQFF.

Concerning this clonotype itself: One end of the junction is discordant with germline, which a read error may explain. The chain links TRBV4-1 to TRBJ2-7, with 7 positions matching TRBD1. This CDR3 has 16 residues. From germline, CDR1 is MGHRA and CDR2 YSYEKL. CDR3 nucleotide sequence: TGTGCCAGCAGCCATGATTTGTACAGGGGCTTGAGCGAGCAGTACTTC. Its protein product is CASSHDLYRGLSEQYF.

This clonotype came up many times. The CDR3 here is CSARESLGGGEQYF. Here the CDR3 DNA reads TGCAGTGCTAGAGAGTCACTGGGCGGGGGGGAGCAGTACTTC. The chain is built from TRBV20-1 and TRBJ2-7; 8 bases match TRBD2. CDR3 length equals 14 residues. The V and J ends lost 0 bases and 7 bases, in that order; junction bases with no gene match: 8. Germline values: CDR1 DFQATT, CDR2 SNEGSKA (reference sequence).

With respect to this clonotype: Likely a read error: the CDR3 ends without its conserved phenylalanine or tryptophan. It is unclear where the CDR3 begins or ends on the DNA, so no DNA is shown, and the CDR3 is as TCRdb lists it. The chain couples TRBV11-3 to TRBJ2-3; whether TRBD1, the table's D call, matches the DNA was not checked. Ends included, the CDR3 has 13 residues. Germline V gene data show CDR1 as SGHNT and CDR2 as YENEEA. The CDR3 region is CASSTRGTDTQYS.

In its sample, this clonotype was seen a few times. A much larger clone is a single base away; this may be a read error. This rearrangement joins TRBV5-6 to TRBJ2-7; D is uncertain. Between the trimmed V and J ends, which lost 0 bases and 2 bases, there was a span of 3 bases. The germline gives CDR1 SGHDT, CDR2 YYEEEE. The CDR3 totals 12 residues. The CDR3 reads CASSLAPYEQYF. In DNA, the CDR3 is TGTGCCAGCAGCTTGGCGCCCTACGAGCAGTACTTC.